These 29 T cell receptor beta chains originate from one sample sequenced in a study of neoadjuvant anti-PD-1 for oral cavity cancer (dated by TCRdb to 2020 to 2023). The time point label of this sample denotes: after neoadjuvant nivolumab, at surgical resection. Libraries were constructed by the immunoSEQ multiplex PCR assay. Held by TCRdb, this immuneACCESS table contains in-frame sequences only and omits some clones. Under half of the omission traces to an unresolved V gene where checked; the cause of the rest is unknown. The sample has 65,000 to 70,000 clones on record, approximately 87% of them singletons. 2.5% to 3% of the sample is taken by the ten largest. The specimen was PBMCs, collected after nivolumab (anti-PD-1) treatment. Source of these receptors: a person aged 35-80 years with oral cavity squamous cell carcinoma.

The J gene is TRBJ1-1, the V gene TRBV4-1, with TRBD1 identical over 9 bases. Trimming at V came to 4 bases and at J to 0 bases, leaving 6 bases not matched to a gene. This CDR3 has 16 amino acids. Germline assignment: CDR1 MGHRA and CDR2 YSYEKL. CDR3 sequence reads: CASSPGQGPMNTEAFF. In DNA, the CDR3 is TGCGCCAGCAGCCCGGGACAGGGACCCATGAACACTGAAGCTTTCTTT.

The V gene is TRBV29-1, the J gene TRBJ1-1; 7 bases are shared with TRBD1. The CDR3 contains 14 residues. Germline-derived CDR1 and CDR2 are SQVTM and ANQGSEA. With 6 bases clipped from V and 0 bases from J, the junction kept 7 bases outside the gene matches. The CDR3 nucleotides read TGCAGCGTAAAATCCGGGACAGTGAACACTGAAGCTTTCTTT. It codes for CSVKSGTVNTEAFF. The full variable domain, completed using reference TRBV29-1 and TRBJ1-1, is SAVISQKPSRDICQRGTSLTIQCQVDSQVTMMFWYRQQPGQSLTLIATANQGSEATYESGFVIDKFPISRPNLTFSTLTVSNMSPEDSSIYLCSVKSGTVNTEAFFGQGTRLTVV.

This chain joins TRBV7-3 and TRBJ1-6, with a weak D call TRBD1 (5 bases). The germline CDR1 and CDR2 sequences are SGHTA and FQGTGA. The CDR3 contains 16 residues. V was cut by 6 bases and J by 5 bases, with 17 bases left in between. The CDR3 DNA reads as TGTGCCAGCAGGAAAAGTCCGGGACTGGATAATTCACCCCTCCACTTT. Its protein is CASRKSPGLDNSPLHF.

V usage is TRBV25-1 and J usage is TRBJ2-1, with 7 bases identical to TRBD2. Germline values: CDR1 MGHDK, CDR2 SYGVNS. CDR3 length: 15 residues. J lost 0 bases, V lost 8 bases, and 7 bases had no gene match. CDR3: CASGLAGISYNEQFF. CDR3 sequence (DNA): TGTGCCAGCGGGTTAGCGGGTATCTCCTACAATGAGCAGTTCTTC.

The V gene is TRBV14, the J gene TRBJ2-1; 7 bases match TRBD1. CDR1 and CDR2 from the germline V gene are SGHDN and FVKESK. V lost 1 base, J lost 4 bases, and 10 bases stayed unmatched. The CDR3 has 17 residues. The chain's CDR3 is CASSQGLKGATYNEQFF. CDR3 coding DNA: TGTGCCAGCAGCCAAGGCCTAAAGGGGGCGACATACAATGAGCAGTTCTTC.

The V gene is TRBV2, the J gene TRBJ1-1; no definite D call. CDR1 is SNHLY and CDR2 is FYNNEI in the germline V gene. CDR3 size: 14 residues. V was shortened by 0 bases and J by 5 bases, with 10 bases between the two germline ends. The CDR3 region is CASSEALVSTEAFF. CDR3 nucleotides: TGTGCCAGCAGTGAAGCACTTGTGAGTACTGAAGCTTTCTTT.

This chain connects TRBV7-9 to TRBJ1-2, with 7 bases aligning to TRBD1. The CDR3 length is 12 residues. The ends lost 6 bases at V and 9 bases at J; junction bases unmatched: 7. Germline CDR1 is SEHNR and CDR2 is FQNEAQ (reference sequence). The CDR3 region has the DNA TGTGCCAGCAGTTATGACAGGGTTCGCTACACCTTC. It yields the protein CASSYDRVRYTF.

This rearrangement joins TRBV11-2 to TRBJ2-7; no clear D gene. V lost 8 bases, J lost 2 bases, and 13 bases lay in between. CDR1 is SGHAT and CDR2 is FQNNGV in the germline V gene. The CDR3 spans 13 residues. The CDR3 DNA reads TGTGCCAGCGCTAGAGTCATAACCTACGAGCAGTACTTC. Translated, it gives CASARVITYEQYF.

The chain is built from TRBV15 and TRBJ2-7, with TRBD1 matching over 9 bases. The CDR3 runs to 14 residues. The V and J ends lost 3 bases and 6 bases, in that order; junction bases with no gene match: 6. CDR1 is LNHNV and CDR2 is YYDKDF in the germline V gene (reference sequence). CDR3 bases: TGTGCCACCAGCAGGGACAGGGGTGGCGGCGAGCAGTACTTC. It yields the protein CATSRDRGGGEQYF.

This clone was found once. The genes are TRBV27 and TRBJ1-1; 10 bases match TRBD1. V shed 6 bases and J 5 bases; nucleotides not matched to a gene: 9. The CDR3 loop spans 15 amino acids. Germline V CDR1 and CDR2: MNHEY, SMNVEV (reference sequence). The chain's CDR3 is CASRWTGGRGTEAFF. The CDR3 region has the DNA TGTGCCAGCAGATGGACAGGGGGTAGAGGTACTGAAGCTTTCTTT.

CDR3 sequence: CASSHGQGGEKLFF. CDR3 in DNA: TGTGCCAGCAGCCATGGGCAGGGGGGTGAAAAACTGTTTTTT. This chain uses TRBV4-2 with TRBJ1-4; 7 bases align to TRBD1. The CDR3 length is 14 residues. Germline CDR1 is LGHNA and CDR2 is YNFKEQ. Trimming at V came to 3 bases and at J to 7 bases, leaving 5 bases not matched to a gene.

The chain combines TRBV29-1 with TRBJ2-1; possibly TRBD2 for D (5 bases). The length of the CDR3 is 14 residues. CDR1 SQVTM and CDR2 ANQGSEA come from the germline V gene. Trimming removed 7 bases from V and 7 bases from J, with 20 bases in between. The CDR3 DNA is TGCAGCGCTAGTGGGCGGGCCCCGGGGAATGAGCAGTTCTTC. This gives the protein CSASGRAPGNEQFF.

The CDR3: CASSPLLAALYNEQFF. The CDR3 region has the DNA TGTGCCAGCAGCCCCCTACTAGCGGCCCTTTACAATGAGCAGTTCTTC. The genes are TRBV7-2 and TRBJ2-1, with TRBD2 matching over 8 bases. The V and J ends lost 5 bases and 4 bases, in that order; junction bases with no gene match: 10. The CDR3 covers 16 residues. Germline lookup yields CDR1 SGHTA and CDR2 FQGNSA.

CDR3 region: CATSRIWGTEAFF. The CDR3 coding sequence is TGTGCCACCAGCAGGATCTGGGGGACTGAAGCTTTCTTT. The chain combines TRBV15 with TRBJ1-1; D may be TRBD1 (5 bases). The CDR3 length is 13 residues. Germline values: CDR1 LNHNV, CDR2 YYDKDF (reference sequence). V dropped 3 bases and J dropped 5 bases, with 10 bases sitting between them.

The V and J genes are TRBV5-1 and TRBJ2-3; tentative D call: TRBD1 (7 bases). The V gene lost 6 bases and the J gene lost 0 bases, with 14 bases spanning the gap. The CDR3 runs 15 residues. CDR1 and CDR2 (germline): SGHRS, YFSETQ. In nucleotides, the CDR3 is TGCGCCAGCATCCCGACAGGGACTAGCACAGATACGCAGTATTTT. Translated: CASIPTGTSTDTQYF.

This rearrangement joins TRBV10-2 to TRBJ2-2; weak D call: TRBD2 (6 bases). The germline V gene encodes CDR1 WSHSY and CDR2 SAAADI. V shed 0 bases and J shed 12 bases, with 11 bases lying between them. The CDR3 sequence is 13 residues long. CDR3 nucleotides: TGCGCCAGCAGTGAGTCACGGGAGAGTAAGCTGTTTTTT. The encoded protein is CASSESRESKLFF.

The chain employs TRBV7-9 and TRBJ1-1, with 10 bases fitting TRBD1. This CDR3 has 15 amino acids. Germline values: CDR1 SEHNR, CDR2 FQNEAQ (reference sequence). Germline trimming cut 1 base from V and 4 bases from J; bases unmatched to any gene: 3. In DNA, the CDR3 is TGTGCCAGCAGCTTAGGGGACAGGGGTGGCACTGAAGCTTTCTTT. It is translated as CASSLGDRGGTEAFF. Complete variable domain (other parts from reference TRBV7-9 and TRBJ1-1): DTGVSQNPRHKITKRGQNVTFRCDPISEHNRLYWYRQTLGQGPEFLTYFQNEAQLEKSRLLSDRFSAERPKGSFSTLEIQRTEQGDSAMYLCASSLGDRGGTEAFFGQGTRLTVV.

The chain recombines TRBV14 with TRBJ1-3; D not certain. CDR1 and CDR2 (germline): SGHDN, FVKESK. V gave up 6 bases and J gave up 0 bases, with 9 bases separating them. The CDR3 has 14 amino acids. The CDR3 loop reads CASSPIFSGNTIYF. CDR3 nucleotide sequence: TGTGCCAGCAGTCCCATCTTCTCTGGAAACACCATATATTTT.

The chain employs TRBV7-2 and TRBJ1-5; possibly TRBD1 for D (5 bases). This CDR3 spans 16 amino acids. Germline-derived CDR1 and CDR2 are SGHTA and FQGNSA. The V end lost 2 bases, the J end lost 7 bases, and 18 bases lay between the germline ends. The CDR3 loop reads CASSLWGPTTGQPQHF. The CDR3 DNA reads TGTGCCAGCAGCTTATGGGGACCCACGACGGGGCAGCCCCAGCATTTT.

The chain combines TRBV30 with TRBJ1-5; D perhaps matches TRBD1 (5 bases). With 5 bases removed from V and 7 bases from J, the gap between germline ends came to 12 bases. The CDR3 is 12 residues long. Germline values: CDR1 GTSNPN, CDR2 SVGIG (reference sequence). The CDR3 region has the DNA TGTGCCTGGGACAGTGATGGGCAGCCCCAGCATTTT. Its protein is CAWDSDGQPQHF. Looking up the rest from reference TRBV30 and TRBJ1-5 gives the full variable domain: SQTIHQWPATLVQPVGSPLSLECTVEGTSNPNLYWYRQAAGRGLQLLFYSVGIGQISSEVPQNLSASRPQDRQFILSSKKLLLSDSGFYLCAWDSDGQPQHFGDGTRLSIL.

CDR3 bases: TGTGCCAGCAGTGATATAAGGGACACGGAGTTAGGACCTGAGCAGTTCTTC. It specifies CASSDIRDTELGPEQFF. The V and J genes are TRBV2 and TRBJ2-1, with D perhaps matching TRBD1 (6 bases). Trimming stripped 3 bases from V and 9 bases from J, with 24 bases between. Germline assignment: CDR1 SNHLY and CDR2 FYNNEI. The CDR3 has 17 amino acids.

The chain links TRBV29-1 to TRBJ1-3; TRBD1 matches 8 bases. The CDR3 length is 13 residues. With V trimmed by 4 bases and J by 3 bases, 2 bases remained unmatched. Germline V gene data show CDR1 as SQVTM and CDR2 as ANQGSEA. The CDR3 DNA follows: TGCAGCGTTGTAACAGGGGGTGGAAACACCATATATTTT. Translation gives CSVVTGGGNTIYF.

This clone came up a few times. The chain recombines TRBV7-3 with TRBJ2-1, with no clear D. V was pared by 2 bases and J by 3 bases, with 8 bases between. The CDR3 sequence is 14 residues long. Germline-derived CDR1 and CDR2 are SGHTA and FQGTGA. CDR3 region: CASSLWGNYNEQFF. CDR3 nucleotide sequence: TGTGCCAGCAGCTTATGGGGAAACTACAATGAGCAGTTCTTC.

The V call is TRBV5-4, the J call TRBJ2-7; D remains unclear. The CDR3 extends over 14 amino acids. The V gene lost 4 bases and the J gene lost 2 bases, with 13 bases spanning the gap. CDR1 is SGHNT, CDR2 YYREEE, per germline (reference sequence). This chain's CDR3 is CASSAPGGTYEQYF. The CDR3, as DNA: TGTGCCAGCAGCGCCCCTGGCGGTACCTACGAGCAGTACTTC.

V is TRBV19 and J is TRBJ1-2; TRBD1 is a possible D gene (5 bases). The CDR3 contains 12 residues. Per germline, CDR1 LNHDA and CDR2 SQIVND (reference sequence). The V end lost 6 bases, the J end lost 4 bases, and 9 bases lay between the germline ends. CDR3 nucleotide sequence: TGTGCCAGTAGGGGCAGGGCCTATGGCTACACCTTC. Translated, it gives CASRGRAYGYTF.

The J gene is TRBJ2-1, the V gene TRBV7-8; maybe TRBD2 (6 bases). V lost 0 bases to trimming and J lost 5 bases, with 11 bases between them. Germline V gene data show CDR1 as SGHVS and CDR2 as FQNEAQ. The CDR3 has 15 amino acids. For the CDR3, the DNA is TGTGCCAGCAGCTTAGCGGGGGGTAGGAACAATGAGCAGTTCTTC. It codes for CASSLAGGRNNEQFF.

V is TRBV6-6 and J is TRBJ1-3; D uncertain. The V and J ends lost 2 bases and 4 bases respectively, with 12 bases between them. The CDR3 sequence is 15 residues long. Germline V gene lookup returns CDR1 MNHNY and CDR2 SVGAGI (reference sequence). CDR3 sequence: CASSYPVYSGNTIYF. DNA for the CDR3: TGTGCCAGCAGTTACCCAGTCTATTCGGGAAACACCATATATTTT.

The gene calls are TRBV6-1 and TRBJ1-1; tentative D call: TRBD1 (6 bases). V lost 7 bases, J lost 6 bases, and 15 bases lay in between. This CDR3 contains 13 residues. Germline V gene lookup returns CDR1 MNHNS and CDR2 SASEGT. The CDR3 nucleotides read TGTGCCAGCACCCTGACAGGCGGCGCTGAAGCTTTCTTT. It specifies CASTLTGGAEAFF.

The chain has TRBV7-9 and TRBJ1-4; no firm D call. V lost 0 bases to trimming and J lost 4 bases, with 21 bases between them. The length of the CDR3 is 19 residues. CDR1 is SEHNR and CDR2 is FQNEAQ in the germline V gene (reference sequence). CDR3 in amino acids: CASSLARYGLNRFNEKLFF. CDR3 DNA: TGTGCCAGCAGCTTAGCCCGGTATGGACTGAATCGCTTTAATGAAAAACTGTTTTTT.